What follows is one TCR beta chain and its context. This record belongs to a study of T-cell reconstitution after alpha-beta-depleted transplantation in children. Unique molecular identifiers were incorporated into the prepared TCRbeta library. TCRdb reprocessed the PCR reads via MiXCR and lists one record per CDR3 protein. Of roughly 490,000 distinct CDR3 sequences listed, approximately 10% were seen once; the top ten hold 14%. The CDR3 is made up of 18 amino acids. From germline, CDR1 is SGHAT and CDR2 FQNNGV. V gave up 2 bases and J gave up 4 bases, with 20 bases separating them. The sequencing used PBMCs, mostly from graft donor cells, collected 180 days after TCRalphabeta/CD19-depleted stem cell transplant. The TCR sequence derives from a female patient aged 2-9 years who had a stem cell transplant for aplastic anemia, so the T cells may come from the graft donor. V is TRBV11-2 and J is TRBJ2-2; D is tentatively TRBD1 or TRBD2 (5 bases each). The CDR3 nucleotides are TGTGCCAGCAGCTTATCACTTCGGGGCGAGGAAAGCACCGGGGAGCTGTTTTTT. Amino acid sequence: CASSLSLRGEESTGELFF.